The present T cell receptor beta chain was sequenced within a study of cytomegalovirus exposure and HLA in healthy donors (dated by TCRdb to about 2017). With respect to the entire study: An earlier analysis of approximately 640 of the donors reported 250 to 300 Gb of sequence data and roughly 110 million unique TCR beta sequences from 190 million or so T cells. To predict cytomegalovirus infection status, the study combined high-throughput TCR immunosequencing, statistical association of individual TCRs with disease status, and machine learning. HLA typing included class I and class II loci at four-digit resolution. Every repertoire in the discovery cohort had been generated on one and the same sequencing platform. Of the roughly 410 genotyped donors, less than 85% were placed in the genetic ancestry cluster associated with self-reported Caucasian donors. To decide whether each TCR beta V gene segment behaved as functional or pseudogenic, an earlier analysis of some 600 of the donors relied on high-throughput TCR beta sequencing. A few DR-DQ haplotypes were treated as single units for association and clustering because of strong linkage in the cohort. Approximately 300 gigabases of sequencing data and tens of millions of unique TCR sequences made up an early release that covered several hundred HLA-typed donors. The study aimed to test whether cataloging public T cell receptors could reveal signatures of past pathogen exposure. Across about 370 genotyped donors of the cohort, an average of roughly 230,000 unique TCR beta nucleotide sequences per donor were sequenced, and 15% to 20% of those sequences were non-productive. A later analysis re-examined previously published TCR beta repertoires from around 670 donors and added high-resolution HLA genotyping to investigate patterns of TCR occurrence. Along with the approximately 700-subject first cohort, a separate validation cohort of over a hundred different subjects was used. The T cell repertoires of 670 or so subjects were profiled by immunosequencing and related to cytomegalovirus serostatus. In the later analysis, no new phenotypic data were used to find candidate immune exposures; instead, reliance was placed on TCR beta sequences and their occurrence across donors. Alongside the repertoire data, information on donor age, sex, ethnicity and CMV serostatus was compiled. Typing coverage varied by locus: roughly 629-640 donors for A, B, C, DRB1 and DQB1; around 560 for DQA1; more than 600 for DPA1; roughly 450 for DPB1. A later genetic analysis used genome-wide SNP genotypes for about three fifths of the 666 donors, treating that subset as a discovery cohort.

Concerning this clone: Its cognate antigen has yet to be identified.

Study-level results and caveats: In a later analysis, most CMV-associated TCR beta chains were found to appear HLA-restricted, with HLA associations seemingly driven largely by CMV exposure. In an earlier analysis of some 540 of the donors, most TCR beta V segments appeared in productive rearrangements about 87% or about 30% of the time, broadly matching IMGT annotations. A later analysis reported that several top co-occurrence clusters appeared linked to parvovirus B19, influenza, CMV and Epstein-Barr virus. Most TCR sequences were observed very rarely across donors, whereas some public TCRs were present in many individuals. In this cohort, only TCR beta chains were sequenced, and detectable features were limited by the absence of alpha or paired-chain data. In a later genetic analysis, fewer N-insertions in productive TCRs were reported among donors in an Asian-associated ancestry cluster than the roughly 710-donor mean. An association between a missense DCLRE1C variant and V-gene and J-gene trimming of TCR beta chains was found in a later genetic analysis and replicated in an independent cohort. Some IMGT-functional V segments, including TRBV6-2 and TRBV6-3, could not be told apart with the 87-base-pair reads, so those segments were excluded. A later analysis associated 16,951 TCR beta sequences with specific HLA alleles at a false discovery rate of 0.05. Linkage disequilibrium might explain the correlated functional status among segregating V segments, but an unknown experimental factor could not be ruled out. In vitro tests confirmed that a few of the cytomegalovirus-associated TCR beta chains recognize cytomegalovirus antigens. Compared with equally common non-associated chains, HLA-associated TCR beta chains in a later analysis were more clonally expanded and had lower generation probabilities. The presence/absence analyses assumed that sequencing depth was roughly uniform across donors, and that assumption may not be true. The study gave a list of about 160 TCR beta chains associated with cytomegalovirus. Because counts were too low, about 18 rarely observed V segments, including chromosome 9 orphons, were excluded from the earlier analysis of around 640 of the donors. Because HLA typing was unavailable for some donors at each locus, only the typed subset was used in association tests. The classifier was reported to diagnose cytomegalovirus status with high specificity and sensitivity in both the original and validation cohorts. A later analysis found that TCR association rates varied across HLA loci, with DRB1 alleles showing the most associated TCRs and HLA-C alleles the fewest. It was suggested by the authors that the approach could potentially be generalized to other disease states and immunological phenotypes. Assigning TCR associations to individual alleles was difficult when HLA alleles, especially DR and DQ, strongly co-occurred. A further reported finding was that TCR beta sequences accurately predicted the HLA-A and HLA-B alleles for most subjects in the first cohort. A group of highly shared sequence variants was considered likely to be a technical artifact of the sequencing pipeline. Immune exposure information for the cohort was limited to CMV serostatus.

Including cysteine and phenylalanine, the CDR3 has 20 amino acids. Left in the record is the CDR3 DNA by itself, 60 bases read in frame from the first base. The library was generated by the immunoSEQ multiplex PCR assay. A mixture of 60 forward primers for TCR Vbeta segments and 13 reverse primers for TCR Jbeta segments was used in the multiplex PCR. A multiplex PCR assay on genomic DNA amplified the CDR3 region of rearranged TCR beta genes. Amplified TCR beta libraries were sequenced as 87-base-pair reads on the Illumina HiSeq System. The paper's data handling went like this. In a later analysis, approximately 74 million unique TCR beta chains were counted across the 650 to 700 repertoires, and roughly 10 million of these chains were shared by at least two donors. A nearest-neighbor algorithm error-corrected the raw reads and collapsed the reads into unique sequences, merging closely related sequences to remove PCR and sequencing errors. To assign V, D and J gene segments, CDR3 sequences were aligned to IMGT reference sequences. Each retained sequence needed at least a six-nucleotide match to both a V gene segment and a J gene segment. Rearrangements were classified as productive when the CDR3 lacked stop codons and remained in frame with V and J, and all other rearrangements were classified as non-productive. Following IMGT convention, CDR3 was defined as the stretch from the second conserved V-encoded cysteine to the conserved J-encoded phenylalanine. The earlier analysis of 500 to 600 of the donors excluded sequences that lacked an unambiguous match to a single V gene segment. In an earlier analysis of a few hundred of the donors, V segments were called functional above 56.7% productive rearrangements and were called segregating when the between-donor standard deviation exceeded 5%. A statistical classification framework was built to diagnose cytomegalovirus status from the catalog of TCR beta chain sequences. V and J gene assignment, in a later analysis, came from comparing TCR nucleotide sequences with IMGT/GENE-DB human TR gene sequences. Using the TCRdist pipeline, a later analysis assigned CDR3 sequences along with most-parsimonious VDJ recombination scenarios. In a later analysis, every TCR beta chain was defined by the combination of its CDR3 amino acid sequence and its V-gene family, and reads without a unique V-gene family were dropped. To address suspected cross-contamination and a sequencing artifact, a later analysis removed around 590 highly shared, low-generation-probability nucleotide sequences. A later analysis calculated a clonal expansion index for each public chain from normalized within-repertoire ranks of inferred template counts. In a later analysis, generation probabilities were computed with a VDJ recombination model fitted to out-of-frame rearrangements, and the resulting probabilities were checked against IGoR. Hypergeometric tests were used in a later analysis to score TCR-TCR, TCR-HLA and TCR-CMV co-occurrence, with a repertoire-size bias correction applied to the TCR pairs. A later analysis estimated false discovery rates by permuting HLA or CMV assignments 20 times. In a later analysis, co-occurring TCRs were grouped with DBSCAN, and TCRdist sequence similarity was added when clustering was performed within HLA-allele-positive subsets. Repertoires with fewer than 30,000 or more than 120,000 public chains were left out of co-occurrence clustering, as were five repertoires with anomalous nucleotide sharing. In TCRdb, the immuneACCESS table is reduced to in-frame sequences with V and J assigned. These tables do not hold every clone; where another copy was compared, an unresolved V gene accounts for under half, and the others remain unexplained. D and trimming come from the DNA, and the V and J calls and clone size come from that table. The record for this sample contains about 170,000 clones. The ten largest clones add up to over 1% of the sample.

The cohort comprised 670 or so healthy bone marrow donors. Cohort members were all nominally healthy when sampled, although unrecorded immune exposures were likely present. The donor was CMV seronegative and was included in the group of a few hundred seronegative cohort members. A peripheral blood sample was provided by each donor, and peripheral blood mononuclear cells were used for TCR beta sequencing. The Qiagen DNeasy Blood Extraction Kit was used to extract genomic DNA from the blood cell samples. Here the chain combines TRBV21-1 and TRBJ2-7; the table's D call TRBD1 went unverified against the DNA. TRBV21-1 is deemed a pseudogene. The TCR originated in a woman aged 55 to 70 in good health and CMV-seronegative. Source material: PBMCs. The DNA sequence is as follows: TGTGCCAGCAGCAAAGCACACAGGGGGCGTCTTAAGAGGGGCTTCTACGAGCAGTACTTC. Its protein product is CASSKAHRGRLKRGFYEQYF.